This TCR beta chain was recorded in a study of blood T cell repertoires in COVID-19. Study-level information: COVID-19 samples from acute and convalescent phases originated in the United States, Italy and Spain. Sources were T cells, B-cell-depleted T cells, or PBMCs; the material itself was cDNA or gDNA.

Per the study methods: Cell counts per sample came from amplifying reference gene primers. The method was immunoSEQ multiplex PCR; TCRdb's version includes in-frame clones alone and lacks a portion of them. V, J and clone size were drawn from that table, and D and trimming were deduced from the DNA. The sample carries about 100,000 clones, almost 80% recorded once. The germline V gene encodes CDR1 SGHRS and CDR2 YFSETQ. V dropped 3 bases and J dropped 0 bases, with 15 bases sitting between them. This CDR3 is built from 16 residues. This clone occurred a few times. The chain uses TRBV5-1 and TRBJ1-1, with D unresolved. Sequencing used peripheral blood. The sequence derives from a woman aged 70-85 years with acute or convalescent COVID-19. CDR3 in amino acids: CASSSSELGVNTEAFF. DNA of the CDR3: TGCGCCAGCAGCTCCAGCGAATTGGGAGTGAACACTGAAGCTTTCTTT.